This T cell receptor (beta chain) originates from a study of T-cell memory formation after mild COVID-19 (dated by TCRdb to about 2021). General notes on the study: TCR sequence clusters from the two donors were found to be largely donor specific. Longitudinal TCRalpha and TCRbeta repertoire sequencing tracked T-cell clones expanding and contracting after mild COVID-19 in two donors. Two young, previously healthy adult volunteers, one female and one male, were included in the cohort.

Here is what the overall study found, with its caveats: Balanced CD4/CD8 phenotypes were observed for clones contracting from day 15 to 85, whereas a bias towards CD4+ was observed for a second wave of clones expanding from day 15 to 37. Contracting CD4+ clones were found mainly in CM and EM memory subsets, while CD8+ clones were enriched in EMRA. The study included only a couple of mild cases, and larger cohorts that include severe cases with pre-infection samples were judged to be necessary. SARS-CoV-2 specificity was not confirmed for the second-wave clones peaking on day 37. Some responding clones were found in pre-infection memory, which suggests that pre-existing cross-reactive memory T cells took part in the SARS-CoV-2 response.

Ficoll-Paque density gradient centrifugation was the method used to isolate PBMCs. The junction shows trimming of 2 bases on V and 5 bases on J, and the gene matches do not reach 1 base of it. CDR1 SGHNT and CDR2 YENEEA are derived from the germline V gene. The CDR3 runs 14 amino acids, cysteine and phenylalanine included. Of all the DNA, just the CDR3 is kept, 42 bases in frame from base 1. Sequenced using an Illumina NovaSeq 6000. TCRalpha and TCRbeta cDNA libraries were built by 5'RACE with constant-segment primers, adding sample barcodes and unique molecular identifiers. Trizol reagent was used to extract RNA from every sample. Library amplification was performed in two PCR steps, and a second sample barcode and Illumina TruSeq adapters were introduced in the second step. Libraries were sequenced on an Illumina NovaSeq with 2 x 150 bp paired-end reads. Turning to the authors' computational methods: With migec v1.2.7, reads were demultiplexed and then collapsed into UMI-guided consensus sequences. With mixcr v2.1.11, UMI consensuses were aligned to TRA and TRB V and J templates and assembled into clonotypes. A clonotype was counted as expanded or contracted only when both edgeR and NoisET called the clonotype significant, with the noise models trained on biological replicates. edgeR calls used a false discovery rate-adjusted p below 0.01 and a log2 fold-change threshold of 1. As an exploratory analysis of dynamics, PCA with hierarchical clustering was applied to max-normalized trajectories of the 1000 most abundant clonotypes. Separately sequenced CD4+ and CD8+ repertoires were used to assign the CD4 or CD8 phenotype of responding clones. The public reads were reprocessed in TCRdb via fastp at Q25 and MiXCR, keeping in-frame beta chains. All rows with the same CDR3 protein become a single entry with the most common DNA and genes. The authors' filters were not applied to this entry. The sample table records fewer than 250,000 distinct CDR3 sequences; around 16% of these occur just once. The ten largest clonotypes hold 2.4% of the sample.

A few counts support this clonotype. This receptor's antigen is unknown. Base-call qualities are not available, and no considerably larger clone is one nucleotide away. This clonotype was obtained from an adult woman who had mild COVID-19 (a few samples of this study predate the infection). The sample titles of this study are shuffled in the database, so cell type and time point are left out; the donor was told from shared clones. The V and J genes are TRBV11-3 and TRBJ2-1; TRBD2 lines up with 9 middle nucleotides. What was sequenced was PBMCs or a T cell subset sorted from them (not recorded which). The DNA is as follows: TGTGCCAGCAGCTTAAAGCGGGAGGACAATGAGCAGTTCTTC. Translated, this is CASSLKREDNEQFF.